This T cell receptor beta chain was identified in a study of shared clonotypes between healthy human individuals (dated by TCRdb to the early 2020s). For context, the study as a whole: The cohort comprised a couple of women and a few men aged 18 to 49 years. Between about 0.94 and 8.9 billion PBMCs per donor were obtained by leukapheresis. To increase sequencing depth and limit assay-specific biases, different laboratories used diverse techniques to prepare libraries and sequence TCR repertoires. The study deeply sequenced blood TCR repertoires of about 5 healthy adults to estimate repertoire size and the extent of clonotype sharing between individuals.

The germline V gene sets CDR1 to MGHRA and CDR2 to YSYEKL. Ends trimmed: V by 4 bases, J by 9 bases; bases unmatched to a gene: 11. The CDR3 has 15 amino acids, counting the end cysteine and phenylalanine. The entry retains the CDR3 DNA only, 45 bases that are in frame from base 1. The full study reports these points: Only blood was sampled, and tissue TCR repertoires likely differ from those in blood. The small number of donors limited the genetic and exposure-history diversity represented. Pairwise subsampling indicated that sequencing depth was expected to affect the degree of clonotype sharing among donors.

TCR CDR3 regions were amplified from genomic DNA by multiplex PCR using the deep immunoSEQ assay. Genomic DNA extracted from each cell subset was distributed evenly over all wells of several immunoSEQ 96-well plates, and each plate served as one replicate. For unsorted PBMC, approximately 300 ng of genomic DNA, equivalent to approximately 30,000 T cell genomes, went into each replicate PCR. Unsorted PBMC genomic DNA was sequenced across ten immunoSEQ deep assay plates. The purified libraries were quantified using a Qubit 3.0 fluorometer, sized with a Bioanalyzer 2100, and then quantified again using the KAPA Library Quantification kit. A separate single-read 150-cycle Illumina NextSeq 550 flow cell was used to sequence each immunoSEQ 96-well plate. The source study handled its data this way. The immunoSEQ output contained only junctional sequences without quality scores, so filtering could not match that applied to full-length reads. To assign V/J genes and CDR3, sequences were annotated using PyIR, a Python wrapper for IgBLAST v1.9, with IMGT germline references. Reads were removed for weak V/J assignments (E-value above 1e-6), missing CDR3, stop codons, out-of-frame junctions, or ambiguous translated residues. V3J clonotypes were defined as sequences sharing an identical inferred V gene, J gene, and CDR3 amino acid sequence. To compute the percentage overlap between repertoires, the number of shared unique clonotypes was divided by the size of the smaller repertoire. Repertoire richness was assessed with RTK rarefaction, the Chao1 estimator, and Recon v2.1 estimates of unobserved clonotypes. TCRdb took over this immuneACCESS table, retaining in-frame rearrangements with V and J assigned. Such tables are incomplete; in checked studies, under half of the missing clones stem from an unresolved V gene, and the remainder is unexplained. V, J and clone size are those of that table, while D and trimming were read from the DNA. This sample holds under 600,000 clones; about 80% were observed only once. Clones ranked in the top ten supply around 13% of the sample.

Healthy HIV-negative adults with no recently reported acute infections or vaccinations were included as donors. All donors were Caucasian adults living in Nashville, Tennessee, USA. For unsorted samples, some 87 million PBMCs were counted, and genomic DNA was extracted using the QIAamp DNA Blood Mini kit. Blood was obtained by leukapheresis, after which PBMCs were separated by Ficoll-Histopaque density gradient centrifugation and cryopreserved in liquid nitrogen vapor phase. Concerning this clone: Its antigen target is currently unknown. Per-base quality was not reported, and no clone a single base away is much larger than it.

The material sequenced was PBMCs. The TCR comes from a middle-aged woman in good health. Some clones in this sample may be carry-over from other donors' samples. The chain uses TRBV4-1 and TRBJ2-1; TRBD2 fits 8 bases in the junction. Read as DNA, the sequence is TGCGCCAGCAGCCCCCCGGGACTAGTGGGCGGTGAGCAGTTCTTC. This translates into CASSPPGLVGGEQFF.